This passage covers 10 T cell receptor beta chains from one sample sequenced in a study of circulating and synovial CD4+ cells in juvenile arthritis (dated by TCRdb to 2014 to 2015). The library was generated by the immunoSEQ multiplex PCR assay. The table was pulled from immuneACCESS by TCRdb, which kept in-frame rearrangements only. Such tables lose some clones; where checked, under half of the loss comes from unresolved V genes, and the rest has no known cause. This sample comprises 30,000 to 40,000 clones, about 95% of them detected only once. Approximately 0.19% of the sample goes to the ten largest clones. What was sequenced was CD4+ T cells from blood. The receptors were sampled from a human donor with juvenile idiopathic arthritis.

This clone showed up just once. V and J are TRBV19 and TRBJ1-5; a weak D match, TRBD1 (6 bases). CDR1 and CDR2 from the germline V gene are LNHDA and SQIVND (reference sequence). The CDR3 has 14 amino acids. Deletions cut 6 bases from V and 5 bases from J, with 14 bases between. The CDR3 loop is CASSPLQGYQPQHF. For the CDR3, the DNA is TGTGCCAGTAGCCCGCTGCAGGGGTATCAGCCCCAGCATTTT. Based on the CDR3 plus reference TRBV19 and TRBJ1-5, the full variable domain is DGGITQSPKYLFRKEGQNVTLSCEQNLNHDAMYWYRQDPGQGLRLIYYSQIVNDFQKGDIAEGYSVSREKKESFPLTVTSAQKNPTAFYLCASSPLQGYQPQHFGDGTRLSIL.

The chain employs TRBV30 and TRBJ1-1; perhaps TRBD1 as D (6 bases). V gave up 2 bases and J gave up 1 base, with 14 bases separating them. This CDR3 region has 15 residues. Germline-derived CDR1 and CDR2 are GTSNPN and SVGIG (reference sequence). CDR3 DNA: TGTGCCTGGAGTCCCACGACAGGACCGAACACTGAAGCTTTCTTT. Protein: CAWSPTTGPNTEAFF.

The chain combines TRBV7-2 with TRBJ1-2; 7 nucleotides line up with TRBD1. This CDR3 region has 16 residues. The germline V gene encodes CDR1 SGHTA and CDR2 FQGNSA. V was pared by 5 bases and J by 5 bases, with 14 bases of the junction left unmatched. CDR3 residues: CASSTHARDSLYGYTF. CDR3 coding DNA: TGTGCCAGCAGCACTCATGCGCGGGACAGCCTTTATGGCTACACCTTC.

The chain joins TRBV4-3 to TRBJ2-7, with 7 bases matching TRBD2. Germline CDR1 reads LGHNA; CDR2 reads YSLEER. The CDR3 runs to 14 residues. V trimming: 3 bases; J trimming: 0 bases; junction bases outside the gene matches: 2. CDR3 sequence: CASSHGGSSYEQYF. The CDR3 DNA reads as TGCGCCAGCAGCCACGGGGGGAGCTCCTACGAGCAGTACTTC.

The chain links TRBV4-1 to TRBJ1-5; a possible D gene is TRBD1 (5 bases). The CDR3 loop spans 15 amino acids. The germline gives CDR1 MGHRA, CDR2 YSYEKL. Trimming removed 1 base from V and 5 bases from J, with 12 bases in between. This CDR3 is CASSQGGGKYQPQHF. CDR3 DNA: TGCGCCAGCAGCCAAGGTGGGGGGAAGTATCAGCCCCAGCATTTT.

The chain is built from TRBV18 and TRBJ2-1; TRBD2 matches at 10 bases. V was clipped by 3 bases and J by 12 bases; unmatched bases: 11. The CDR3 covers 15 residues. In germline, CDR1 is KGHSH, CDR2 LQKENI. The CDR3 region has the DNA TGTGCCAGCTCACCCCGAACTAGCGGGGATGAGGCGCAGTTCTTC. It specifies CASSPRTSGDEAQFF.

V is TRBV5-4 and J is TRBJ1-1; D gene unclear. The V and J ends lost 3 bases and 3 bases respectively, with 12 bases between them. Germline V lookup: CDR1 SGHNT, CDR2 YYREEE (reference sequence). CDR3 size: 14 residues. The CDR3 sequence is CASSSGRQDTEAFF. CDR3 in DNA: TGTGCCAGCAGCTCCGGCCGGCAGGACACTGAAGCTTTCTTT.

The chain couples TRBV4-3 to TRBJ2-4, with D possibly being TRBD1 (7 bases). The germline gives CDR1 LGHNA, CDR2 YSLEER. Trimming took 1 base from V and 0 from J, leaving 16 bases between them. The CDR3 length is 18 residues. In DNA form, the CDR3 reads TGCGCCAGCAGCCAAGGATCAGCAGGGGGACTAGCCAAAAACATTCAGTACTTC. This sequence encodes CASSQGSAGGLAKNIQYF.

CDR3 in DNA: TGTGCCAGCAGCTTGGGGACAGGGAGTTCGTCCAGCAATCAGCCCCAGCATTTT. Translation gives CASSLGTGSSSSNQPQHF. This chain links TRBV5-5 with TRBJ1-5, with 8 bases matching TRBD1. Germline assignment: CDR1 SGHKS and CDR2 YYEKEE (reference sequence). Losses at the gene ends were 0 bases for V and 1 base for J; bases not matched to a gene: 9. This CDR3 comprises 18 residues. The entire variable domain, with the rest obtained from reference TRBV5-5 and TRBJ1-5, is as follows: DAGVTQSPTHLIKTRGQQVTLRCSPISGHKSVSWYQQVLGQGPQFIFQYYEKEERGRGNFPDRFSARQFPNYSSELNVNALLLGDSALYLCASSLGTGSSSSNQPQHFGDGTRLSIL.

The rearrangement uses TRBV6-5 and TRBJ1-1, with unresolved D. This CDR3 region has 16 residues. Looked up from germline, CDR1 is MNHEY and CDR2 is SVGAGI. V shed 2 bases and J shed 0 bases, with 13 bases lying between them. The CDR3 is CASSYVSGIMNTEAFF. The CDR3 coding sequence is TGTGCCAGCAGTTACGTTTCCGGGATAATGAACACTGAAGCTTTCTTT.